This TCR beta chain comes out of a study of neurological immune-mediated disorders. Trimming left V 4 bases short and J 4 bases short, with 14 bases between. The CDR3 covers 15 residues. Per germline, CDR1 SGHRS and CDR2 YFSETQ. This clonotype has ten or more counts. The team produced cDNA through 5'RACE using 10-nucleotide random UMIs. TCRdb re-called the 5' RACE reads with MiXCR, one entry per CDR3 protein. Of some 10,000 distinct CDR3 sequences in the sample, 21% are singletons; the top ten hold approximately 50%. This chain links TRBV5-1 with TRBJ2-2; D gene ambiguous. The receptor was isolated from a woman aged 55 to 70 with HTLV-1-associated myelopathy (HAM/TSP). Sequenced: CD8+ T cells from blood. CDR3 sequence: CASSIGPFSTGELFF. The CDR3 coding sequence is TGCGCCAGCAGCATCGGACCATTTTCCACCGGGGAGCTGTTTTTT.